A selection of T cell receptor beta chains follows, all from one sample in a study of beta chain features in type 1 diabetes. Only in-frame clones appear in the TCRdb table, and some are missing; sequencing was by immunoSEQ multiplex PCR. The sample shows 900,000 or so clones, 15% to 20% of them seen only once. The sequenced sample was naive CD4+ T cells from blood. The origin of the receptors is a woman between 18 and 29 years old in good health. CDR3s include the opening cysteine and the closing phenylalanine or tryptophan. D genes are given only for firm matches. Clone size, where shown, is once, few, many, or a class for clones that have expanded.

TGCGCCAGCAGCCCTTTCACGAGCGGCGAGCAGTACTTC,CASSPFTSGEQYF,TRBV5-1,TRBJ2-7,NA,NA
TGTGCCAGCAGCCAAACGGACAGGCCCCAGCATTTT,CASSQTDRPQHF,TRBV7-9,TRBJ1-5,NA,NA
TGTGCCAGCAGTTTGGACAGGGCAGATACGCAGTATTTT,CASSLDRADTQYF,TRBV27,TRBJ2-3,TRBD1,few
TGTGCCAGCAGTTTAAGTGGGGCAGGGATTAATGAAAAACTGTTTTTT,CASSLSGAGINEKLFF,TRBV28,TRBJ1-4,NA,NA
TGTGCCAGCTCAGCAGGGGGCTCCTACGAGCAGTACTTC,CASSAGGSYEQYF,TRBV18,TRBJ2-7,TRBD1,few
TGTGCCAGTAGTGCGACAGGGCGGAACACCGGGGAGCTGTTTTTT,CASSATGRNTGELFF,TRBV19,TRBJ2-2,TRBD1,few
TGCAGTGCGAAAAGCAATGGCTACACCTTC,CSAKSNGYTF,TRBV20-1,TRBJ1-2,NA,few
TGTGCCAGCAGCTTGCGCGGGCCCAATTTTGCAGATACGCAGTATTTT,CASSLRGPNFADTQYF,TRBV5-5,TRBJ2-3,NA,NA
TGTGCCAGCAGCTTAGCTCCCAGCCGGGAGACCCAGTACTTC,CASSLAPSRETQYF,TRBV5-4,TRBJ2-5,NA,few
TGTGCCAGCAGTTACTCGGGACACCTCTACGAGCAGTACTTC,CASSYSGHLYEQYF,TRBV6-5,TRBJ2-7,NA,few
TGTGCCAGCAGCACGGGACAGCCAGGGGATACGCAGTATTTT,CASSTGQPGDTQYF,TRBV28,TRBJ2-3,TRBD1,NA
TGTGCCAGTAGTATCCGGGACTCCGGTCAGCCCCAGCATTTT,CASSIRDSGQPQHF,TRBV19,TRBJ1-5,NA,few
TGTGCCAGCAGCTCCATGACCGGCGAGAATGAGCAGTTCTTC,CASSSMTGENEQFF,TRBV7-9,TRBJ2-1,NA,NA
TGTGCCAGCAGAGATGTAGCGGGAGGGCACAATGAGCAGTTCTTC,CASRDVAGGHNEQFF,TRBV7-6,TRBJ2-1,TRBD2,few
TGCAGCGTTGAAGGGGGTGGGAGACCATCCACTCGCTACGAGCAGTACTTC,CSVEGGGRPSTRYEQYF,TRBV29-1,TRBJ2-7,NA,few
TGTGCCAGCAGCTTATTGCTAGCGGGAGACCCTAGCACAGATACGCAGTATTTT,CASSLLLAGDPSTDTQYF,TRBV11-2,TRBJ2-3,TRBD2,NA
TGTGCCAGCAGTTGGACAGTACGTAATCAGCCCCAGCATTTT,CASSWTVRNQPQHF,TRBV28,TRBJ1-5,NA,NA
TGTGCCAGCAGCTTAGCGATCGGATGGGGCACCGGGGAGCTGTTTTTT,CASSLAIGWGTGELFF,TRBV7-9,TRBJ2-2,NA,few
TGCGCCAGCAGCGCCCGGAGTGGCGATTCCTACGAGCAGTACTTC,CASSARSGDSYEQYF,TRBV5-1,TRBJ2-7,NA,few
TGTGCCAGCAGCCCGACTAGCCGGAGCGGGGAGCTGTTTTTT,CASSPTSRSGELFF,TRBV7-3,TRBJ2-2,TRBD2,few
TGCGCCAGCAGCCTGGCGGACAGTCGGACCCAACTCTATTTT,CASSLADSRTQLYF,TRBV5-1,TRBJ2-3,NA,NA
TGTGCCAGCAGCTTAGCGGGAGGGCGGCACGAGCAGTACTTC,CASSLAGGRHEQYF,TRBV7-2,TRBJ2-7,TRBD2,few
TGCGCCAGCAGCCAAGACCCCAGTCGGGAGGCCAACCTAGAGGAGCAGTTCTTC,CASSQDPSREANLEEQFF,TRBV4-1,TRBJ2-1,TRBD2,few
TGTGCCAGCAGAGGACAGGGGCACACAGATACGCAGTATTTT,CASRGQGHTDTQYF,TRBV6-1,TRBJ2-3,TRBD1,NA
TGTGCCAGCAGCTTAGTTGGCGCTAGCGGGAGTACGCAGTATTTT,CASSLVGASGSTQYF,TRBV7-8,TRBJ2-3,TRBD2,NA
TGTGCCAGCTCACCATTGGGCCAGCTGGACTCTGGAAACACCATATATTTT,CASSPLGQLDSGNTIYF,TRBV18,TRBJ1-3,NA,NA
TGTGCCAGCAGCTTGGGGGCAGCGTACACTGAAGCTTTCTTT,CASSLGAAYTEAFF,TRBV7-2,TRBJ1-1,NA,NA
TGTGCCAGCAGCTTGGTTTCCCCCACCGGGGAGCTGTTTTTT,CASSLVSPTGELFF,TRBV7-2,TRBJ2-2,NA,few
TGTGCCAGCAGCTTAGCGGTAGCGGCCGCTAGGGAGACCCAGCACTTC,CASSLAVAAARETQHF,TRBV7-2,TRBJ2-5,NA,few
TGTGCCAGCAGCTTGATGGTCCAGGGCACAGATACGCAGTATTTT,CASSLMVQGTDTQYF,TRBV5-5,TRBJ2-3,NA,NA
TGTGCCAGCAGCTTACGTTCCAGGGGGATCCAAGAGACCCAGTACTTC,CASSLRSRGIQETQYF,TRBV7-3,TRBJ2-5,TRBD1,few
TGTGCCAGCCGACCAGCGGGAGGGGATGAGCAGTTCTTC,CASRPAGGDEQFF,TRBV6-6,TRBJ2-1,TRBD2,NA
TGTGCCAGCAGCTTCCAGGACAGGGGGCTGATTAGGGCTTTCTTT,CASSFQDRGLIRAFF,TRBV7-2,TRBJ1-1,TRBD1,NA
TGCGCCAGCAGCTCTACTAGGCCCTACAATGAGCAGTTCTTC,CASSSTRPYNEQFF,TRBV5-1,TRBJ2-1,NA,few
TGCGCCAGCAGGACAGTCTATGGCTACACCTTC,CASRTVYGYTF,TRBV23-1,TRBJ1-2,NA,many
TGTGCCAGCAGCCCTCGGACAGAGCTTAACTATGGCTACACCTTC,CASSPRTELNYGYTF,TRBV7-2,TRBJ1-2,NA,NA
TGTGCCAGCAGCCAAGTTGCAGCCCCTTCGGGAAAACTGTTTTTT,CASSQVAAPSGKLFF,TRBV14,TRBJ1-4,NA,many